The 7 T cell receptor beta chains below all came from one sample that was sequenced in a study of blood T cell repertoires in COVID-19. The table came from immunoSEQ multiplex PCR; TCRdb's copy has only in-frame clones and leaves some out. The sample yields some 240,000 clones, 80% to 85% seen once. The material sequenced was PBMCs or T cells enriched from blood (not recorded which). These receptor sequences come from a man aged 50-59 years who had recovered from COVID-19.

This clone was recorded a few times. The rearrangement uses TRBV3-1 (or the pseudogene TRBV3-2) and TRBJ1-5; D is unclear. The V gene lost 4 bases and the J gene lost 1 base, with 8 bases spanning the gap. The CDR3 sequence is 14 residues long. Germline assignment: CDR1 LGHDT and CDR2 YNNKEL (reference sequence). The CDR3, as DNA: TGTGCCAGCAGCCGACAAGGAAGCAATCAGCCCCAGCATTTT. Its protein product is CASSRQGSNQPQHF.

The V and J genes are TRBV4-1 and TRBJ2-7; 7 positions agree with TRBD2. The CDR3 sequence is 17 residues long. V dropped 0 bases and J dropped 0; count of bases not matched to a gene: 8. Germline V gene sequence: CDR1 MGHRA, CDR2 YSYEKL. For the CDR3, the DNA is TGCGCCAGCAGCCAAGAAGTCTCCGGGGGGAGCTCCTACGAGCAGTACTTC. As protein: CASSQEVSGGSSYEQYF.

The CDR3 sequence is CATSDLRETQYF. The CDR3 DNA follows: TGTGCCACCAGTGATCTTCGGGAGACCCAGTACTTC. The rearrangement uses TRBV24-1 and TRBJ2-5; D is ambiguous. Germline V gives CDR1 KGHDR, CDR2 SFDVKD. The CDR3 is made up of 12 amino acids. V was pared by 3 bases and J by 5 bases, with 6 bases between.

This chain uses TRBV7-6 with TRBJ1-4, with 9 bases matching TRBD1. CDR1 is SGHVS, CDR2 FNYEAQ, per germline. V was clipped by 5 bases and J by 8 bases; unmatched bases: 15. The CDR3 spans 17 residues. CDR3 DNA: TGTGCCAGCAGCCGGGACAGGGTGGAATCGGGAAGGGAAAAACTGTTTTTT. This codes for CASSRDRVESGREKLFF.

The chain is built from TRBV11-3 and TRBJ2-3; D remains unclear. Germline assignment: CDR1 SGHNT and CDR2 YENEEA. V lost 5 bases, J lost 5 bases, and 8 bases lay in between. CDR3 length equals 12 residues. CDR3 in amino acids: CASSLLGDTQYF. CDR3 DNA: TGTGCCAGCAGCCTACTCGGAGATACGCAGTATTTT.

This clone has more than one count but fewer than ten. The V call is TRBV4-2, the J call TRBJ1-6; D may be TRBD1 (5 bases). The V end was cut by 6 bases, the J end by 5 bases, with 17 bases between. CDR3 size: 16 residues. The V gene's germline CDR1 is LGHNA and CDR2 YNFKEQ. The CDR3 DNA is TGTGCCAGCAGTCATGGTCGAAGACAGAATAATTCACCCCTCCACTTT. It yields the protein CASSHGRRQNNSPLHF.

The chain carries TRBV9 and TRBJ2-5, with D perhaps matching TRBD1 (5 bases). CDR3 length equals 15 residues. Trimming cost V 6 bases and J 0 bases, with 15 bases left between them. Germline loops: CDR1 SGDLS, CDR2 YYNGEE. CDR3 in amino acids: CASTLMSGYQETQYF. CDR3 DNA sequence: TGTGCCAGCACCCTAATGTCAGGGTACCAAGAGACCCAGTACTTC.